The T cell receptor (beta chain) under discussion was sequenced for a study of blood T cells in healthy people across ages. Study information: Template switching picked up about one barcoded beta molecule for each two T cells. General study points: Age showed a roughly linear inverse relationship with TCR beta diversity per million T cells.

Per sample, at least 6 micrograms of total RNA were extracted. To note about this clonotype: The target antigen is unknown.

CDR3 length equals 15 residues. Germline V gene sequence: CDR1 MNHEY, CDR2 SVGAGI. Trimming pared 7 bases from V and 0 bases from J, leaving 13 bases between. A second roughly 6 to 12 cycle PCR used barcoded and J-beta primers. One entry per CDR3 protein, called by TCRdb with MiXCR from the 5' RACE reads. The sample has approximately 1,000,000 distinct CDR3 sequences, 45% seen once. The sequence was obtained from a woman aged 60-70 years in good health. The genes are TRBV6-5 and TRBJ2-1; D is unclear. Source material: blood. The CDR3 sequence: CASTKLCNSYNEQFF. CDR3 DNA: TGTGCCAGCACCAAACTATGCAACTCCTACAATGAGCAGTTCTTC.